This TCR beta chain was found in a study of Graves' ophthalmopathy and Graves' hyperthyroidism. Overall study context: Stable hyperthyroidism denotes an absence of ophthalmopathy throughout 18 months of follow-up.

Researchers took RNA transcripts and amplified TCR beta CDR3 regions from them. A first-round RT-PCR used HTBI primers, followed by a second-round multiplex PCR. TCRdb reprocessed the multiplex PCR reads via MiXCR and lists one record per CDR3 protein. In the table there are more than 1,000,000 distinct CDR3 sequences, around a third of which are singletons. The study recruited hyperthyroidism patients aged 18 to 65 who were newly diagnosed, under 2 months' duration. Trimming left V 0 bases short and J 2 bases short, with 10 bases between. Germline V CDR1 and CDR2: DFQATT, SNEGSKA (reference sequence). The CDR3 runs 14 residues.

What was sequenced was peripheral blood or thyroid tissue (not recorded which). The receptor comes from an adult man with Graves' hyperthyroidism. This chain connects TRBV20-1 to TRBJ1-2; D is undetermined. Written as DNA, the CDR3 is TGCAGTGCTAGAGATAATTGGAAGAACTATGGCTACACCTTC. Amino acids: CSARDNWKNYGYTF.